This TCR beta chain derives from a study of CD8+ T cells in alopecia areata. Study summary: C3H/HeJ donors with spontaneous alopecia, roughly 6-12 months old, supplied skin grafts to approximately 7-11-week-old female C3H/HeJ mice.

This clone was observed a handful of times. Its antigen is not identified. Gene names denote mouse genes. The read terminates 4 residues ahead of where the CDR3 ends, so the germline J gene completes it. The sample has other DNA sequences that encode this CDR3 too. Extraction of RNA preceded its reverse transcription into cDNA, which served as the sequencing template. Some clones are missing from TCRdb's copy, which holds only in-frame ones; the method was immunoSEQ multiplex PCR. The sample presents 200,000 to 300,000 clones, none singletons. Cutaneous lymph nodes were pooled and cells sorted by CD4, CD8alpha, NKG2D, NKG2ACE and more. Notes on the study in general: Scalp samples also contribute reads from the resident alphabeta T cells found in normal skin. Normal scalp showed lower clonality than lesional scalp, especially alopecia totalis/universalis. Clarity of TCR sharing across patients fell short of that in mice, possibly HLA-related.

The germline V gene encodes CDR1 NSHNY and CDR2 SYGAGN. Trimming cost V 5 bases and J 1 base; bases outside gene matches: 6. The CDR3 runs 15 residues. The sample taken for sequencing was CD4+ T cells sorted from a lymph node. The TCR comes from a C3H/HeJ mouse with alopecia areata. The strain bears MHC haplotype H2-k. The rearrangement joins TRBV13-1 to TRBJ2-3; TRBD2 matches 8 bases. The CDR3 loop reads CASRGTGGGAETLYF. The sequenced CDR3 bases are TGTGCCAGCAGGGGGACTGGAGGGGGTGCAGAA.